The subject of this entry is one TCR beta chain. The antigen is undetermined. These data belong to a study of regulatory and conventional T cells in RAG deficiency. Study findings and constraints: Omenn CD25-high CD127-low cells may be activated cells, not true Tregs.

Assay: immunoSEQ multiplex PCR; the TCRdb copy retains only in-frame clones and omits some. The data contain roughly 32,000 clones, 89% of them singletons. This same sample was also part of a study on regulatory T cells. From that paper: Amplification used 52 TRBV primers and 13 TRBJ primers. Skewed V and J usage and few unique V-J pairs marked patient repertoires, most in Tregs.

The specimen sequenced was CD8+ T cells sorted from blood. The TCR sequence derives from a human donor in good health.

The CDR3 nucleotides read TGTGCCAGCAGTGAAAGCACGTACGAGCAGTACTTC. Protein product: CASSESTYEQYF. The gene calls are TRBV2 and TRBJ2-7; no clear D. Germline loops: CDR1 SNHLY, CDR2 FYNNEI. V was pared by 2 bases and J by 4 bases, with 6 bases between. The length of the CDR3 is 12 residues.